Included here is one TCR beta chain sequence, with context. This entry belongs to a study of blood T cell repertoires in COVID-19. Study background: The United States, Italy and Spain supplied acute and convalescent COVID-19 samples. In each case, the material was cDNA or gDNA derived from T cells, B-cell-depleted T cells, or PBMCs.

Per the original methods: By means of reference gene primer amplification, nucleated cell counts were estimated. Sequencing used immunoSEQ multiplex PCR; TCRdb keeps in-frame clones, though not all of them. V and J calls and clone size are those listed in that table; D and trimming were worked out from the DNA. The repertoire consists of 75,000 to 95,000 clones, with just under 85% occurring once and the leading ten covering 3.4%. Trimming stripped 3 bases from V and 3 bases from J, with 15 bases between. The germline V gene has CDR1 LNHDA and CDR2 SQIVND (reference sequence). The CDR3 contains 15 residues.

The chain is built from TRBV19 and TRBJ2-7; weak D call: TRBD1 (7 bases). Material for sequencing was peripheral blood. The sequence derives from a man in his fifties with acute or convalescent COVID-19. CDR3 bases: TGTGCCAGTAGTATTCGGCCAGGGGGGTACTACGAGCAGTACTTC. This codes for CASSIRPGGYYEQYF.